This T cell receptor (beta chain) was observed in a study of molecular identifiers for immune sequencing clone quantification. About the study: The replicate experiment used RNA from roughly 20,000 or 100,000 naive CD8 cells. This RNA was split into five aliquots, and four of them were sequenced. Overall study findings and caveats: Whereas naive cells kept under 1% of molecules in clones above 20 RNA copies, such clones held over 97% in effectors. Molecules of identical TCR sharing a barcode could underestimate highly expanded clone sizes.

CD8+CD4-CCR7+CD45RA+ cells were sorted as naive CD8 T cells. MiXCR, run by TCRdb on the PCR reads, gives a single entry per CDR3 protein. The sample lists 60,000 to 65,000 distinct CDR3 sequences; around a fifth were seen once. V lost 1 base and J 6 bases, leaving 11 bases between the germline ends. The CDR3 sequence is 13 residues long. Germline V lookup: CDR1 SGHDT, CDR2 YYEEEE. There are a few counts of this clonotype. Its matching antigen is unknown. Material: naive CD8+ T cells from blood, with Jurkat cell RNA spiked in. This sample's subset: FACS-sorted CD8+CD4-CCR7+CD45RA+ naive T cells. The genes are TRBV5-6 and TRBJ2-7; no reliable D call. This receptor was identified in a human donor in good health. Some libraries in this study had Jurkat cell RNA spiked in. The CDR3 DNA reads TGTGCCAGCAGCTTGAATGGGCACGCCGAGCAGTACTTC. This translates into CASSLNGHAEQYF.